This T cell receptor (beta chain) was recorded in a study of OX40 agonist ivuxolimab in advanced cancers. With V trimmed by 4 bases and J by 4 bases, 7 bases remained unmatched. The CDR3 has 14 amino acids. The germline V gene has CDR1 SGHRS and CDR2 YFSETQ. Profiled with immunoSEQ multiplex PCR; TCRdb holds only in-frame clones, not every one. The sample records 68,000 or so clones, about 80% being singletons. The source material was CD4+ or CD8+ T cells sorted from blood, sampled in a trial of the OX40 agonist ivuxolimab. This rearrangement joins TRBV5-1 to TRBJ2-7, with 8 positions matching TRBD1. The TCR was taken from an adult with an advanced solid tumor such as melanoma, head and neck, liver or kidney cancer. Here the CDR3 DNA reads TGCGCCAGCAGCGCTGGGACAGGAGGGTACGAGCAGTACTTC. Translated, it gives CASSAGTGGYEQYF.